Below, 21 T cell receptor beta chains from the same sample are listed, as sequenced in a study of cytomegalovirus exposure and HLA in healthy donors. Amplification used 60 Vbeta primers and 13 Jbeta primers. Clones were read by immunoSEQ multiplex PCR, and TCRdb kept only the in-frame ones, dropping some. The data contain approximately 160,000 clones, 75% to 85% of them seen just once; the ten biggest clones take up less than 2%. The specimen sequenced was PBMCs. The receptors shown here come from a woman between 18 and 29 years old in good health and CMV-seronegative.

Only one count was recorded for this clone. The chain is built from TRBV25-1 and TRBJ2-7; 10 positions match TRBD1. The J segment lost 3 bases and the V segment lost 4 bases, leaving 9 bases of the junction unmatched. CDR3 length equals 16 residues. The germline V gene has CDR1 MGHDK and CDR2 SYGVNS. DNA of the CDR3: TGTGCCAGCAGTGGCATAGGACAGGGGGATTACTACGAGCAGTACTTC. Translation gives CASSGIGQGDYYEQYF.

This chain links TRBV2 with TRBJ1-5; 7 bases match TRBD1. After removal of 9 bases from V and 0 bases from J, the junction contained 5 bases not matched to a gene. Per the germline V gene, CDR1 is SNHLY and CDR2 is FYNNEI. CDR3 size: 14 residues. Here the CDR3 DNA reads TGTGCCAGTGGGACAGTTTATAGCAATCAGCCCCAGCATTTT. The encoded protein is CASGTVYSNQPQHF.

The chain has TRBV5-4 and TRBJ2-3, with 11 bases fitting TRBD2. The CDR3 contains 17 residues. With 0 bases clipped from V and 9 bases from J, the junction kept 12 bases outside the gene matches. CDR1 SGHNT and CDR2 YYREEE come from the germline V gene (reference sequence). The CDR3 is CASSLGGSLASGRTQYF. CDR3 bases: TGTGCCAGCAGCTTGGGAGGGTCGTTGGCTAGCGGGAGGACGCAGTATTTT.

The rearrangement joins TRBV30 to TRBJ2-3; weak D call: TRBD2 (6 bases). The CDR3 runs 14 residues. Germline V gives CDR1 GTSNPN, CDR2 SVGIG (reference sequence). Trimming shortened V by 0 bases and J by 5 bases, and 12 bases separated the two germline ends. In nucleotides, the CDR3 is TGTGCCTGGAGTGTTGGGGGGAATCAAGATACGCAGTATTTT. It codes for CAWSVGGNQDTQYF.

For this clone: Likely a read error: the CDR3 ends without its conserved phenylalanine or tryptophan. This rearrangement joins TRBV28 to TRBJ2-7, with TRBD1 matching over 9 bases. This CDR3 is 16 amino acids long. CDR1 MDHEN and CDR2 SYDVKM come from the germline V gene. V was pared by 2 bases and J by 2 bases, with 7 bases of the junction left unmatched. The CDR3 loop is CASSLGAGTGTYEQYL. As DNA, the CDR3 is TGTGCCAGCAGTTTAGGCGCCGGGACAGGGACCTACGAGCAGTACCTC.

This chain joins TRBV5-1 and TRBJ1-1, with a weak D call TRBD1 (5 bases). Deletions cut 4 bases from V and 0 bases from J, with 25 bases between. CDR3 length: 19 amino acids. Germline CDR1 reads SGHRS; CDR2 reads YFSETQ. Here the CDR3 reads CASSHRGRNKRGMNTEAFF. The CDR3 region has the DNA TGCGCCAGCAGCCATAGGGGACGGAACAAACGGGGGATGAACACTGAAGCTTTCTTT.

The count of this clone is one. This chain joins TRBV29-1 and TRBJ2-5; D unclear. The germline CDR1 and CDR2 sequences are SQVTM and ANQGSEA. Trimming removed 7 bases at V and 5 bases at J, with 8 bases between. This CDR3 has 10 amino acids. The CDR3 DNA reads as TGCAGCGCCGCCTACGAGACCCAGTACTTC. Protein: CSAAYETQYF.

The chain employs TRBV7-2 and TRBJ2-7, with 13 positions matching TRBD2. The CDR3 loop spans 16 amino acids. Germline lookup yields CDR1 SGHTA and CDR2 FQGNSA. With V trimmed by 2 bases and J by 4 bases, 5 bases remained unmatched. In DNA form, the CDR3 reads TGTGCCAGCAGCTTAACTAGCGGGGGGGCGGGTTACGAGCAGTACTTC. Protein product: CASSLTSGGAGYEQYF.

CDR3 bases: TGTGCCAGCAGCCCCGAGGCCGGGACAGGGGATGAAAAACTGTTTTTT. Protein: CASSPEAGTGDEKLFF. The chain carries TRBV4-2 and TRBJ1-4; TRBD1 aligns across 10 bases. J was trimmed by 6 bases and V by 4 bases; bases with no gene match: 8. From germline, CDR1 is LGHNA and CDR2 YNFKEQ. This CDR3 is 16 amino acids long.

The chain recombines TRBV29-1 with TRBJ2-5; D may be TRBD2 (6 bases). The germline V gene has CDR1 SQVTM and CDR2 ANQGSEA. V lost 8 bases and J lost 5, with 18 bases in between. This CDR3 is built from 13 residues. CDR3 DNA sequence: TGCAGCTTATTTACGGGGGTGGAGGAGACCCAGTACTTC. This gives the protein CSLFTGVEETQYF. Based on the CDR3 plus reference TRBV29-1 and TRBJ2-5, the full variable domain is SAVISQKPSRDICQRGTSLTIQCQVDSQVTMMFWYRQQPGQSLTLIATANQGSEATYESGFVIDKFPISRPNLTFSTLTVSNMSPEDSSIYLCSLFTGVEETQYFGPGTRLLVL.

The chain links TRBV5-1 to TRBJ2-1; 9 bases are shared with TRBD2. Germline CDR1 is SGHRS and CDR2 is YFSETQ. The CDR3 runs 16 residues. The V gene end was trimmed by 1 base and the J gene end by 9 bases; junction bases not matched to a gene: 11. DNA of the CDR3: TGCGCCAGCAGCTTGATGGTCAGCGGGGGGTTAAGTGAGCAGTTCTTC. As protein: CASSLMVSGGLSEQFF.

V and J are TRBV27 and TRBJ1-5; D perhaps matches TRBD1 (6 bases). CDR3 length: 14 residues. Germline V gene lookup returns CDR1 MNHEY and CDR2 SMNVEV (reference sequence). V lost 6 bases, J lost 3 bases, and 12 bases lay in between. In DNA, the CDR3 is TGTGCCAGCAGGGAGACAGGCTCCAATCAGCCCCAGCATTTT. Protein product: CASRETGSNQPQHF.

This clone was observed many times. The same CDR3 also results from other DNA sequences found in this sample. The J gene is TRBJ1-1, the V gene TRBV19; no reliable D call. Trimming left V 3 bases short and J 1 base short, with 6 bases between. Germline CDR1 and CDR2: LNHDA and SQIVND (reference sequence). The CDR3 consists of 13 residues. DNA of the CDR3: TGTGCCAGTAGTATTTCGGGGAACACTGAAGCTTTCTTT. Its protein is CASSISGNTEAFF.

This rearrangement joins TRBV10-3 to TRBJ2-3; D not resolved. Germline CDR1 reads ENHRY; CDR2 reads SYGVKD. The V end lost 0 bases, the J end lost 3 bases, and 10 bases lay between the germline ends. This CDR3 is 15 amino acids long. In DNA form, the CDR3 reads TGTGCCATCAGTGAGTCAATGTCGGGTACAGATACGCAGTATTTT. This sequence encodes CAISESMSGTDTQYF.

The rearrangement uses TRBV2 and TRBJ1-1; unclear D gene. Trimming pared 4 bases from V and 5 bases from J, leaving 8 bases between. The V gene's germline CDR1 is SNHLY and CDR2 FYNNEI. This CDR3 has 12 amino acids. CDR3 DNA: TGTGCCAGCAGTGTTCCGGTGACTGAAGCTTTCTTT. Translation gives CASSVPVTEAFF.

The chain carries TRBV30 and TRBJ2-7; no reliable D call. The CDR3 has 13 amino acids. Looked up from germline, CDR1 is GTSNPN and CDR2 is SVGIG (reference sequence). V gave up 0 bases and J gave up 2 bases, with 8 bases separating them. In DNA, the CDR3 is TGTGCCTGGAGTGTAGAGTTGGCCTACGAGCAGTACTTC. This encodes CAWSVELAYEQYF.

A single count supports this clone. The V gene is TRBV11-1, the J gene TRBJ2-2, with D tentatively TRBD1 (5 bases). Trimming left V 3 bases short and J 6 bases short, with 14 bases between. This CDR3 is built from 15 residues. CDR1 is SGHAT and CDR2 is FQDESV in the germline V gene (reference sequence). The CDR3 sequence is CASSFSEGAPGELFF. In DNA form, the CDR3 reads TGTGCCAGCAGCTTTTCCGAAGGGGCCCCCGGGGAGCTGTTTTTT.

This rearrangement joins TRBV30 to TRBJ2-7; 9 bases align to TRBD1. From germline, CDR1 is GTSNPN and CDR2 SVGIG (reference sequence). The CDR3 is 11 amino acids. Germline trimming cut 5 bases from V and 4 bases from J; bases unmatched to any gene: 0. Here the CDR3 DNA reads TGTGCCTGGGGACAGGGGTACGAGCAGTACTTC. It specifies CAWGQGYEQYF.

The V and J genes are TRBV5-1 and TRBJ2-5, with TRBD1 matching over 9 bases. This CDR3 region has 17 residues. Germline trimming cut 2 bases from V and 1 base from J; bases unmatched to any gene: 9. From germline, CDR1 is SGHRS and CDR2 YFSETQ. DNA for the CDR3: TGCGCCAGCAGCTTATTTGGGACAGGGTCTACCCAAGAGACCCAGTACTTC. Protein: CASSLFGTGSTQETQYF.

The chain carries TRBV28 and TRBJ1-1; the D gene is possibly TRBD1 (5 bases). The CDR3 covers 15 residues. Deletions cut 7 bases from V and 5 bases from J, with 20 bases between. Germline V gene sequence: CDR1 MDHEN, CDR2 SYDVKM. CDR3 nucleotide sequence: TGTGCCAGCACCACTGGGGCGGTTGGGGTTACTGAAGCTTTCTTT. Its protein is CASTTGAVGVTEAFF.

Comments on this clone: The same CDR3 also results from other DNA sequences found in this sample. CDR3 residues: CASSLVRGTEAFF. CDR3 nucleotide sequence: TGTGCCAGCAGCTTAGTACGCGGTACTGAAGCTTTCTTT. The chain recombines TRBV11-2 with TRBJ1-1; D unclear. Deletions cut 1 base from V and 5 bases from J, with 8 bases between. The CDR3 sequence is 13 residues long. Germline values: CDR1 SGHAT, CDR2 FQNNGV.